One and the same sample provided the 21 T cell receptor beta chains below, sequenced in a study of T cells after yellow fever vaccination. TCRdb re-derived calls from the 5' RACE reads in MiXCR, one entry per CDR3 protein. The sample has some 500,000 distinct CDR3 sequences; approximately 12% are singletons. The source was PBMCs, collected on the day of the yellow fever booster vaccination. The receptors come from a man under 40 who received the YFV17D yellow fever vaccine.

The chain links TRBV7-9 to TRBJ2-1; perhaps TRBD2 as D (6 bases). The CDR3 is 13 residues long. The ends were cut back, 2 bases at V and 9 bases at J, with 11 bases in the middle. CDR1 and CDR2 from the germline V gene are SEHNR and FQNEAQ (reference sequence). The CDR3, as DNA: TGTGCCAGCAGCTTATTCCTAGCGTTTGAGCAGTTCTTC. Amino acid sequence: CASSLFLAFEQFF.

The chain couples TRBV20-1 to TRBJ2-5; D call uncertain. The CDR3 is 11 amino acids. In germline, CDR1 is DFQATT, CDR2 SNEGSKA (reference sequence). Trimming removed 3 bases from V and 5 bases from J, with 7 bases in between. CDR3 in DNA: TGCAGTGCTAGCGGCAGCGAGACCCAGTACTTC. Residues: CSASGSETQYF.

The chain combines TRBV18 with TRBJ2-2; TRBD2 is a possible D gene (6 bases). Per the germline V gene, CDR1 is KGHSH and CDR2 is LQKENI. The V gene lost 3 bases and the J gene lost 9 bases, with 14 bases spanning the gap. The CDR3 contains 14 residues. CDR3 DNA: TGTGCCAGCTCACCTAGACTAGATTACCGGGAGCTGTTTTTT. As protein: CASSPRLDYRELFF.

Many counts were recorded for this clonotype. The CDR3 loop is CASSQDDSSGAFF. The DNA for the CDR3 is TGCGCCAGCAGCCAAGATGACAGCTCTGGGGCTTTCTTT. This chain connects TRBV4-3 to TRBJ1-1; TRBD1 is a possible D gene (5 bases). The CDR3 is 13 residues long. Trimming stripped 0 bases from V and 11 bases from J, with 13 bases between. Germline-derived CDR1 and CDR2 are LGHNA and YSLEER.

The V gene is TRBV6-5, the J gene TRBJ1-1, with a tentative D call TRBD1 (6 bases). The germline CDR1 and CDR2 sequences are MNHEY and SVGAGI. This CDR3 has 12 amino acids. The V end was cut by 8 bases, the J end by 1 base, with 8 bases between. The CDR3 loop reads CASLQGNTEAFF. The CDR3 DNA reads TGTGCCAGCTTACAGGGGAACACTGAAGCTTTCTTT.

This clonotype was counted between two and nine times. J is TRBJ2-7 and V is TRBV5-1; TRBD2 matches at 15 bases. V lost 4 bases, J lost 4 bases, and 6 bases stayed unmatched. This CDR3 spans 16 amino acids. The germline V gene has CDR1 SGHRS and CDR2 YFSETQ. CDR3 coding DNA: TGCGCCAGCAGCGGGACTAGCGGGAGGAAGGGGTACGAGCAGTACTTC. It is translated as CASSGTSGRKGYEQYF.

This chain connects TRBV20-1 to TRBJ2-3; D may be TRBD2 (7 bases). Trimming cost V 6 bases and J 4 bases, with 17 bases left between them. The CDR3 has 14 amino acids. In germline, CDR1 is DFQATT, CDR2 SNEGSKA (reference sequence). The CDR3 nucleotides are TGCAGTGCCCGAAGGGGGGGCGCGGCAGATACGCAGTATTTT. Its protein product is CSARRGGAADTQYF.

The V gene is TRBV20-1, the J gene TRBJ2-1, with D tentatively TRBD1 or TRBD2 (5 bases each). The V end lost 3 bases, the J end lost 2 bases, and 20 bases lay between the germline ends. Looked up from germline, CDR1 is DFQATT and CDR2 is SNEGSKA (reference sequence). The CDR3 runs to 17 residues. The CDR3: CSASATSRDVPYNEQFF. CDR3 nucleotides: TGCAGTGCTAGCGCCACCTCCCGGGACGTACCCTACAATGAGCAGTTCTTC.

This clonotype was counted only a few times. The rearrangement joins TRBV19 to TRBJ2-5; either TRBD1 or TRBD2 may supply D (6 bases each). The CDR3 extends over 13 amino acids. From germline, CDR1 is LNHDA and CDR2 SQIVND (reference sequence). Trimming took 5 bases from V and 7 from J, leaving 14 bases between them. The CDR3 loop is CASSLRGDVTQYF. For the CDR3, the DNA is TGTGCCAGTAGTCTAAGGGGGGACGTGACCCAGTACTTC. Using reference TRBV19 and TRBJ2-5 for the parts outside the CDR3, the full variable domain is DGGITQSPKYLFRKEGQNVTLSCEQNLNHDAMYWYRQDPGQGLRLIYYSQIVNDFQKGDIAEGYSVSREKKESFPLTVTSAQKNPTAFYLCASSLRGDVTQYFGPGTRLLVL.

This clonotype occurred a few times. The DNA for the CDR3 is TGTGCCAGCAGTTACTCCCGGGTGTGGGATGGCTACACCTTC. Translated: CASSYSRVWDGYTF. The chain links TRBV6-5 to TRBJ1-2; D is unresolved. Germline-derived CDR1 and CDR2 are MNHEY and SVGAGI. The CDR3 covers 14 residues. Between the trimmed V and J ends, which lost 0 bases and 6 bases, there was a span of 11 bases.

This clonotype was observed a few times. The genes are TRBV7-2 and TRBJ1-1; 7 bases map to TRBD1. V shed 5 bases, J shed 1 base, and the junction held 10 bases outside the gene matches. This CDR3 is built from 16 residues. Germline-derived CDR1 and CDR2 are SGHTA and FQGNSA. The DNA of the CDR3 is TGTGCCAGCAGCCCACGACAGGGTGTAACGAACACTGAAGCTTTCTTT. The encoded protein is CASSPRQGVTNTEAFF.

This clonotype was recorded a few times. The chain is built from TRBV5-1 and TRBJ2-1; 11 bases agree with TRBD2. V was pared by 6 bases and J by 4 bases, with 6 bases of the junction left unmatched. The CDR3 is made up of 15 amino acids. Germline CDR1 reads SGHRS; CDR2 reads YFSETQ. The CDR3 loop is CASTLAGGRYNEQFF. Written as DNA, the CDR3 is TGCGCCAGCACCTTAGCGGGAGGGAGGTACAATGAGCAGTTCTTC.

The sample holds a few counts of this clonotype. The chain joins TRBV20-1 to TRBJ2-3, with 7 positions matching TRBD1. The CDR3 sequence is 18 residues long. V shed 6 bases, J shed 0 bases, and the junction held 18 bases outside the gene matches. Per the germline V gene, CDR1 is DFQATT and CDR2 is SNEGSKA (reference sequence). The DNA for the CDR3 is TGCAGTGCCCAACACACCGGGACAGTCTCCCCTAGCACAGATACGCAGTATTTT. This sequence encodes CSAQHTGTVSPSTDTQYF.

There are a few counts of this clonotype. The J gene is TRBJ1-1, the V gene TRBV9, with TRBD1 matching 9 bases. This CDR3 is 17 amino acids long. Germline V lookup: CDR1 SGDLS, CDR2 YYNGEE. The J segment lost 0 bases and the V segment lost 3 bases, leaving 9 bases of the junction unmatched. For the CDR3, the DNA is TGTGCCAGCAGCGACTCCGGGACAGGGTTACTGAACACTGAAGCTTTCTTT. Translated, it gives CASSDSGTGLLNTEAFF.

The chain couples TRBV7-8 to TRBJ2-5, with D perhaps matching TRBD2 (7 bases). V shed 9 bases and J shed 5 bases, with 22 bases lying between them. CDR1 is SGHVS and CDR2 is FQNEAQ in the germline V gene. This CDR3 has 15 amino acids. CDR3 nucleotide sequence: TGTGCCAGTGACATTAGGGGGGGGACTCTGGAGACCCAGTACTTC. Translating it yields CASDIRGGTLETQYF.

This clonotype was seen only a few times. This chain joins TRBV7-3 and TRBJ2-1, with 7 positions matching TRBD2. V shed 4 bases and J 4 bases; nucleotides not matched to a gene: 10. From germline, CDR1 is SGHTA and CDR2 FQGTGA. The length of the CDR3 is 16 residues. CDR3: CASSSRTRTGYNEQFF. The CDR3 DNA sequence: TGTGCCAGCAGCTCCCGGACTAGAACTGGATACAATGAGCAGTTCTTC.

This clonotype was detected only a few times. This chain joins TRBV20-1 and TRBJ2-3; the D gene is possibly TRBD1 (6 bases). The CDR3 sequence is 13 residues long. Trimming shortened V by 4 bases and J by 3 bases, and 11 bases separated the two germline ends. Germline lookup yields CDR1 DFQATT and CDR2 SNEGSKA (reference sequence). CDR3 nucleotide sequence: TGCAGTGCTACCGGGACATATACAGATACGCAGTATTTT. The encoded protein is CSATGTYTDTQYF.

The CDR3 here is CASSSRNYNEQFF. In DNA form, the CDR3 reads TGTGCCAGCAGCTCTAGGAATTACAATGAGCAGTTCTTC. The chain is built from TRBV7-2 and TRBJ2-1; D gene ambiguous. Germline-derived CDR1 and CDR2 are SGHTA and FQGNSA. This CDR3 has 13 amino acids. Trimming took off 4 bases at V and 4 bases at J, with 8 bases between the two ends.

V usage is TRBV10-2 and J usage is TRBJ1-5; no reliable D call. Trimming removed 7 bases at V and 4 bases at J, with 14 bases between. This CDR3 is built from 14 residues. CDR1 and CDR2 (germline): WSHSY, SAAADI. For the CDR3, the DNA is TGCGCCAGCATGAACGGTGGGAAAAATCAGCCCCAGCATTTT. As protein: CASMNGGKNQPQHF.

This clonotype has just a few counts. The V call is TRBV7-7, the J call TRBJ2-1; D gene ambiguous. Germline V lookup: CDR1 SSHAT, CDR2 FNYEAQ (reference sequence). The V and J ends lost 4 bases and 8 bases respectively, with 12 bases between them. The CDR3 spans 13 residues. CDR3 region: CASSSGNLDEQFF. The CDR3 bases are TGTGCCAGCAGCTCGGGCAACTTGGATGAGCAGTTCTTC.

The V and J genes are TRBV6-2 or TRBV6-3 and TRBJ2-1; unclear D gene. CDR3 length: 13 residues. Trimming stripped 0 bases from V and 9 bases from J, with 9 bases between. Germline loops: CDR1 MNHEY, CDR2 SVGEGT. CDR3 DNA: TGTGCCAGCAGTTACTCGGGCCTAATTGAGCAGTTCTTC. It translates to CASSYSGLIEQFF.